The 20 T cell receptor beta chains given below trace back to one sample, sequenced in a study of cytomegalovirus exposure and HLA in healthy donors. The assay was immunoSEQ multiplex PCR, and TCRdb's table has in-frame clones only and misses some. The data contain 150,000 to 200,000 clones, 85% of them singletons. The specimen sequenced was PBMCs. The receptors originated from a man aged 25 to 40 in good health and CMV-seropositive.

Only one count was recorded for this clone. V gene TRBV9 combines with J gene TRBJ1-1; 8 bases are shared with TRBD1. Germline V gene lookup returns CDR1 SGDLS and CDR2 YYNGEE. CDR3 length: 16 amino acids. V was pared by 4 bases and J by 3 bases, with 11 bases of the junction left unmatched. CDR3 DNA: TGTGCCAGCAGCATCGGACAGGGACGATTGGACACTGAAGCTTTCTTT. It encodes CASSIGQGRLDTEAFF.

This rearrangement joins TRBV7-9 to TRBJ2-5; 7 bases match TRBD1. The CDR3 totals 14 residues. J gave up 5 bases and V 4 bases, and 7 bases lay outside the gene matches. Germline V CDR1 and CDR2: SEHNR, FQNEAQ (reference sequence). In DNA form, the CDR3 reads TGTGCCAGCAGCTATGACAGGGTGTGGGAGACCCAGTACTTC. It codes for CASSYDRVWETQYF.

The chain's CDR3 is CASSQVRTGQETQYF. CDR3 nucleotide sequence: TGCGCCAGCAGCCAAGTTCGGACAGGGCAGGAGACCCAGTACTTC. The chain employs TRBV4-1 and TRBJ2-5; 8 positions match TRBD1. The germline V gene encodes CDR1 MGHRA and CDR2 YSYEKL. V lost 1 base, J lost 5 bases, and 6 bases stayed unmatched. This CDR3 region has 15 residues.

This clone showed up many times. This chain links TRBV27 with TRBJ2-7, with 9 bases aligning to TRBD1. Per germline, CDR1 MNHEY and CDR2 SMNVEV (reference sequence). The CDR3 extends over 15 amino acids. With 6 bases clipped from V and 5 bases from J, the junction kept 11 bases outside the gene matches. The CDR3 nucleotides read TGTGCCAGCAGACAGACCGGGGGGACAGGGCACGAGCAGTACTTC. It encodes CASRQTGGTGHEQYF.

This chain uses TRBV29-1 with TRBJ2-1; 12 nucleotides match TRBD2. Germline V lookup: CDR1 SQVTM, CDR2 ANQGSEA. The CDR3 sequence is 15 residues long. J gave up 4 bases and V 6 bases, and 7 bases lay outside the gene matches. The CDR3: CSVASGTSGYNEQFF. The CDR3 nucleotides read TGCAGCGTAGCGTCCGGGACTAGCGGGTACAATGAGCAGTTCTTC.

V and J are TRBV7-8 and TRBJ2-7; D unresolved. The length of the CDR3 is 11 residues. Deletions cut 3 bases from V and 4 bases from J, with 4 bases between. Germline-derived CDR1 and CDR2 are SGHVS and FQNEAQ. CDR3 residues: CASSFQYEQYF. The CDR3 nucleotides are TGTGCCAGCAGCTTCCAGTACGAGCAGTACTTC. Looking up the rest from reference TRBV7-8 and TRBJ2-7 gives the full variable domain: GAGVSQSPRYKVAKRGQDVALRCDPISGHVSLFWYQQALGQGPEFLTYFQNEAQLDKSGLPSDRFFAERPEGSVSTLKIQRTQQEDSAVYLCASSFQYEQYFGPGTRLTVT.

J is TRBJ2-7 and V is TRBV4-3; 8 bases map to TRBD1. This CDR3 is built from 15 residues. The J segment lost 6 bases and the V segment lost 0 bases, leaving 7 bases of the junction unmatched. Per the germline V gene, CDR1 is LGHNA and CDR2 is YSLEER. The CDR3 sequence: CASSQDQGAIREQYF. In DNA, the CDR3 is TGCGCCAGCAGCCAAGACCAGGGGGCCATCCGCGAGCAGTACTTC.

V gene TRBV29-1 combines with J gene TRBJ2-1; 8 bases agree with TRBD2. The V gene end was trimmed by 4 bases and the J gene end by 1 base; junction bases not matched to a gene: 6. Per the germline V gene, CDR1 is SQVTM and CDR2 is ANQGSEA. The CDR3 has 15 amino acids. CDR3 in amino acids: CSVVGGGKSYNEQFF. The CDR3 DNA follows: TGCAGCGTTGTGGGCGGGGGGAAATCCTACAATGAGCAGTTCTTC.

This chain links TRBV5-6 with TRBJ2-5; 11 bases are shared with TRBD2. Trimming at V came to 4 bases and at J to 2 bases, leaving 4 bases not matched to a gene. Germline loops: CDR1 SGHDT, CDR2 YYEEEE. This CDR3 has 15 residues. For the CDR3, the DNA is TGTGCCAGCAGCATTACTAGCGGGGGACAAGAGACCCAGTACTTC. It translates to CASSITSGGQETQYF. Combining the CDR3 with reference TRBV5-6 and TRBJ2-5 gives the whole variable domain DAGVTQSPTHLIKTRGQQVTLRCSPKSGHDTVSWYQQALGQGPQFIFQYYEEEERQRGNFPDRFSGHQFPNYSSELNVNALLLGDSALYLCASSITSGGQETQYFGPGTRLLVL.

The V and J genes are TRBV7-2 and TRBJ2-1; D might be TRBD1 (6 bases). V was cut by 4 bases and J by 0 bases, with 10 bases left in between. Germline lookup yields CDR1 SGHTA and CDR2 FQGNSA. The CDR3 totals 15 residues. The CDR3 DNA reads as TGTGCCAGCAGCTCGGGACACAGCTCCTACAATGAGCAGTTCTTC. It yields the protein CASSSGHSSYNEQFF. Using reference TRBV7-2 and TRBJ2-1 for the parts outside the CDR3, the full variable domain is GAGVSQSPSNKVTEKGKDVELRCDPISGHTALYWYRQSLGQGLEFLIYFQGNSAPDKSGLPSDRFSAERTGGSVSTLTIQRTQQEDSAVYLCASSSGHSSYNEQFFGPGTRLTVL.

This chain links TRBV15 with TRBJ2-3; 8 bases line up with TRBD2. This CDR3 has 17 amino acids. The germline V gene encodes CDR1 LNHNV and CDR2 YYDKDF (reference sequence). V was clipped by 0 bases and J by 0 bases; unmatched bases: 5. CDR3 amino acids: CATSRDTSGTSTDTQYF. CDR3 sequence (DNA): TGTGCCACCAGCAGAGATACTAGCGGAACTAGCACAGATACGCAGTATTTT.

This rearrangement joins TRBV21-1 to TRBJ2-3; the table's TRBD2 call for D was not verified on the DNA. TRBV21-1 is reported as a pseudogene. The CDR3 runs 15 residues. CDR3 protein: CASSKGLADTDTQYF. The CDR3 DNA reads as TGTGCCAGCAGCAAGGGACTAGCAGATACAGATACGCAGTATTTT.

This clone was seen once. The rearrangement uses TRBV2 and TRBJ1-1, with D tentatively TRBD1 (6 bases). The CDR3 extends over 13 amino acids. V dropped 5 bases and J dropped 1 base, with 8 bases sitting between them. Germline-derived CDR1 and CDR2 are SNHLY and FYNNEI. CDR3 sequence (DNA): TGTGCCAGCAGTCACAGGGAGAACACTGAAGCTTTCTTT. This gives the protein CASSHRENTEAFF.

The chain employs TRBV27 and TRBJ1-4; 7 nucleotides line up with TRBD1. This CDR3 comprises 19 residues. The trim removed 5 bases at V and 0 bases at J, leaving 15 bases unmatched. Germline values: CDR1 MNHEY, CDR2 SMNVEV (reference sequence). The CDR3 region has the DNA TGTGCCAGCAGTCCATCACCCGGGGACAGTCGGGCAACTAATGAAAAACTGTTTTTT. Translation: CASSPSPGDSRATNEKLFF.

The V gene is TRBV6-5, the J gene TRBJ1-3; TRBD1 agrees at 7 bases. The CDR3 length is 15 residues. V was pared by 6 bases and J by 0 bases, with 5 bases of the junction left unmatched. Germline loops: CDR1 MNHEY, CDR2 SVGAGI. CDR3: CASSTGTASGNTIYF. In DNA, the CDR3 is TGTGCCAGCAGCACCGGGACAGCCTCTGGAAACACCATATATTTT.

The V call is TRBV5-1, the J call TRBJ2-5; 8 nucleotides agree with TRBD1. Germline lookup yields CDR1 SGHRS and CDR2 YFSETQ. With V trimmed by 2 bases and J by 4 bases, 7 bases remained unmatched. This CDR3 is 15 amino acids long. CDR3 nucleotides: TGCGCCAGCAGCTTCGGGGCCGACAGGGGAGAGACCCAGTACTTC. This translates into CASSFGADRGETQYF.

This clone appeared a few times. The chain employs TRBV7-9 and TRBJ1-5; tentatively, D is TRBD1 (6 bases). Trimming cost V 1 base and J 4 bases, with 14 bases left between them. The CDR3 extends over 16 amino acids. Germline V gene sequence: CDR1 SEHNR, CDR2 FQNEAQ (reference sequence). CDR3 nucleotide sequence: TGTGCCAGCAGCTTAGGGGGCAGCAGGGGTAATCAGCCCCAGCATTTT. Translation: CASSLGGSRGNQPQHF. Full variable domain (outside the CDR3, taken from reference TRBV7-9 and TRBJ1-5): DTGVSQNPRHKITKRGQNVTFRCDPISEHNRLYWYRQTLGQGPEFLTYFQNEAQLEKSRLLSDRFSAERPKGSFSTLEIQRTEQGDSAMYLCASSLGGSRGNQPQHFGDGTRLSIL.

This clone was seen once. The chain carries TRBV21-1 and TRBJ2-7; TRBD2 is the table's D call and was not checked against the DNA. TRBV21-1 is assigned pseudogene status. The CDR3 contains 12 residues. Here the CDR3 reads CATRWRGYEQYF. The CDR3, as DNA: TGTGCCACCCGGTGGCGGGGCTACGAGCAGTACTTC.

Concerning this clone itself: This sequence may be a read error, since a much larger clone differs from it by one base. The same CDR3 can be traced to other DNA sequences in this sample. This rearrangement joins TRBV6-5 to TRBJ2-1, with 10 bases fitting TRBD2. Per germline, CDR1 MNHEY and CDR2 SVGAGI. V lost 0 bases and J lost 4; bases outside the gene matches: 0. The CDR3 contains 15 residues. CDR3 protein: CASSYSSGGYNEQFF. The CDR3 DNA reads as TGTGCCAGCAGTTACTCTAGCGGGGGGTACAATGAGCAGTTCTTC.

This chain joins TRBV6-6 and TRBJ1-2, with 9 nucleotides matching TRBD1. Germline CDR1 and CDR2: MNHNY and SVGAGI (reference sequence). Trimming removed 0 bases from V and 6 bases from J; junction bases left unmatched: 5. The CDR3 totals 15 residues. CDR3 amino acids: CASSYSGQGFDGYTF. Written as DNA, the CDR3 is TGTGCCAGCAGTTACTCGGGACAGGGTTTTGATGGCTACACCTTC.